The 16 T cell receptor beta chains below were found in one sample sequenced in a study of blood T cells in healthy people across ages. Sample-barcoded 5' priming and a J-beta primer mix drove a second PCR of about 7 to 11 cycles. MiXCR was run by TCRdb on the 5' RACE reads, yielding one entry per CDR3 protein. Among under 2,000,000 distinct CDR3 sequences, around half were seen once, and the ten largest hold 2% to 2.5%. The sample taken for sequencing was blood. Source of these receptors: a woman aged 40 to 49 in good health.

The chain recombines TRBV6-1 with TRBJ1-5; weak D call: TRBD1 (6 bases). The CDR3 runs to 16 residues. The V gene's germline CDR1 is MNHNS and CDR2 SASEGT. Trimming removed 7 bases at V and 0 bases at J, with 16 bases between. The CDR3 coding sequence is TGTGCCAGCATCGATAGGACAGCTTATAGCAATCAGCCCCAGCATTTT. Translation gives CASIDRTAYSNQPQHF.

CDR3 DNA sequence: TGTGCCAGCAGCCTCGGTGGGGGCCAGGCCGAGACCCAGTACTTC. Its protein product is CASSLGGGQAETQYF. This sequence joins TRBV27 and TRBJ2-5; D possibly corresponds to TRBD1 (6 bases). The V and J ends lost 6 bases and 5 bases respectively, with 19 bases between them. CDR3 length equals 15 residues. Germline CDR1 is MNHEY and CDR2 is SMNVEV (reference sequence).

CDR3 amino acids: CASSPHWTSGEETQYF. The DNA for the CDR3 is TGTGCCAGCAGTCCACACTGGACTAGCGGGGAAGAGACCCAGTACTTC. The genes are TRBV9 and TRBJ2-7; the match to TRBD2 covers 12 bases. The J call may be incorrect, as the DNA end agrees better with TRBJ2-5. Germline lookup yields CDR1 SGDLS and CDR2 YYNGEE. This CDR3 is built from 16 residues.

CDR3 sequence (DNA): TGTGCCAGCAGTCCCACCTCTATGGTCTCCTACGAGCAGTACTTC. Its translation is CASSPTSMVSYEQYF. The chain has TRBV27 and TRBJ2-7; no clear D gene. This CDR3 region has 15 residues. Germline V gene sequence: CDR1 MNHEY, CDR2 SMNVEV (reference sequence). V gave up 5 bases and J gave up 0 bases, with 14 bases separating them.

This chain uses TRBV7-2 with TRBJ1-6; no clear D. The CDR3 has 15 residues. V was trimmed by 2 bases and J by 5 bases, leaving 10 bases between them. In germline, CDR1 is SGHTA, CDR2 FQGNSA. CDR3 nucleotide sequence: TGTGCCAGCAGCTTAACTAGGGCTAATAATTCACCCCTCCACTTT. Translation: CASSLTRANNSPLHF.

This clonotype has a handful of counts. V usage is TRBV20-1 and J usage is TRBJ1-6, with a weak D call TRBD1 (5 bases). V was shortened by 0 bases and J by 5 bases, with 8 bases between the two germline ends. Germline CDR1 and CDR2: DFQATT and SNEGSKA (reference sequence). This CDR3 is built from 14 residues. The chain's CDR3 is CSARDLRDNSPLHF. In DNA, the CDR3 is TGCAGTGCTAGAGATCTCAGGGATAATTCACCCCTCCACTTT.

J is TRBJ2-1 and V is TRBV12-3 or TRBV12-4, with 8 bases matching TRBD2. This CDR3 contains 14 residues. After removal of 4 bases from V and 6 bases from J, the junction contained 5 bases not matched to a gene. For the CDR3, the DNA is TGTGCCAGCAGTTACCGGGGGGGAGCCAATGAGCAGTTCTTC. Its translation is CASSYRGGANEQFF.

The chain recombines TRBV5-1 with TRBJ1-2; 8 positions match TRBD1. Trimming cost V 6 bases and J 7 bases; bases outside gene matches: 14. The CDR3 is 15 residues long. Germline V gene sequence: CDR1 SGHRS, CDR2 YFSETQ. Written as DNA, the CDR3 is TGCGCCAGCAACTCTACCCTCGGACAGGGATCTGGCTACACCTTC. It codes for CASNSTLGQGSGYTF.

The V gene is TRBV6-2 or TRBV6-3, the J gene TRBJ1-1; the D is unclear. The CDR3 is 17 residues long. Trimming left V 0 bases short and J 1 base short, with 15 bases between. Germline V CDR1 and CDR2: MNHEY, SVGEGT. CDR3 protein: CASSYSRLLPGNTEAFF. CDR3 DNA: TGTGCCAGCAGTTACTCGCGTCTTCTCCCGGGGAACACTGAAGCTTTCTTT.

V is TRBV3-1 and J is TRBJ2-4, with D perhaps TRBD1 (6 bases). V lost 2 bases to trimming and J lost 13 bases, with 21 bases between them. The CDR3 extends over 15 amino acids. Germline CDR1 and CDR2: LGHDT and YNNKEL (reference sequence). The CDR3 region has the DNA TGTGCCAGCAGCCAAAGCAGGGGACCCTACAATGAGCAGTACTTC. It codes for CASSQSRGPYNEQYF.

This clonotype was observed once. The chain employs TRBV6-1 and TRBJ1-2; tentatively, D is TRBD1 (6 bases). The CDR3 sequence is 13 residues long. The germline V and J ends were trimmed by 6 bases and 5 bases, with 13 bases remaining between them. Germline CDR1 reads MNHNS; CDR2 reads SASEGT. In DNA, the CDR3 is TGTGCCAGCAGGGAGACAGGCGGATATGGCTACACCTTC. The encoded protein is CASRETGGYGYTF.

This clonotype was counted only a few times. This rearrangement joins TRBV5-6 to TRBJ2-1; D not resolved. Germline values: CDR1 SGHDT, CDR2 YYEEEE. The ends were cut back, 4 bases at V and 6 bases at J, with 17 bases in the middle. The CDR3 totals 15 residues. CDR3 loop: CASSNSIAQGNEQFF. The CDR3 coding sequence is TGTGCCAGCAGCAATTCTATCGCGCAAGGCAATGAGCAGTTCTTC.

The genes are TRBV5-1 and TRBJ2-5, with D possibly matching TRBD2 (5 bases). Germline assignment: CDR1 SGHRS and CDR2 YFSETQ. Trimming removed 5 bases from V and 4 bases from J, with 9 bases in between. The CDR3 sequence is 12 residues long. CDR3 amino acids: CASRPEGETQYF. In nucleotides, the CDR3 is TGCGCCAGCAGGCCCGAGGGAGAGACCCAGTACTTC.

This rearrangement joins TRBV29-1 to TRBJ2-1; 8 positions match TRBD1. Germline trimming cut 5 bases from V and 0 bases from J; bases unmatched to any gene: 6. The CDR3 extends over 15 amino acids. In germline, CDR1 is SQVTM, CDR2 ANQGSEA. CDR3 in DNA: TGCAGCGTTTCAGGGGGCAGGACCTCCTACAATGAGCAGTTCTTC. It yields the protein CSVSGGRTSYNEQFF.

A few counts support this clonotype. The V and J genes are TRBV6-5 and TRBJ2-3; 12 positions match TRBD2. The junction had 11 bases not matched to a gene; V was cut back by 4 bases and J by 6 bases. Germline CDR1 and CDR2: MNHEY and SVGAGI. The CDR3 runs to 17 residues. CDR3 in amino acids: CASSFQTSGGPFDTQYF. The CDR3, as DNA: TGTGCCAGCAGTTTCCAGACTAGCGGGGGTCCTTTCGATACGCAGTATTTT.

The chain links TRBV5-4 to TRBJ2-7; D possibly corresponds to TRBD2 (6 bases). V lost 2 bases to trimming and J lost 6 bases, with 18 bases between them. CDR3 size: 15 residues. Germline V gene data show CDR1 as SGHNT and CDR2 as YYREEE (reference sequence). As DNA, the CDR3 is TGTGCCAGCAGCTTTCAGTCCAGGGTCGGGGGCGAGCAGTACTTC. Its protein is CASSFQSRVGGEQYF.